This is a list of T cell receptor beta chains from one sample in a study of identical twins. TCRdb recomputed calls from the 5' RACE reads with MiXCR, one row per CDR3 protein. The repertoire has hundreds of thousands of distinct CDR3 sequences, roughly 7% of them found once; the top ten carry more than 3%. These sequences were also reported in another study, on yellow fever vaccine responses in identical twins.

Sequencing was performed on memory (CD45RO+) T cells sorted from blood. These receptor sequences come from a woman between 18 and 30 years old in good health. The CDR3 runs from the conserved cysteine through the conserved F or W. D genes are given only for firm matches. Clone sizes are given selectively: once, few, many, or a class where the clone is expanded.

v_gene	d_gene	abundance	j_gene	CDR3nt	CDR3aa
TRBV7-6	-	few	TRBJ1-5	TGTGCCAGCAGCCCCCATCTGGGAAATCAGCCCCAGCATTTT	CASSPHLGNQPQHF
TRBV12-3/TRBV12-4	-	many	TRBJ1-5	TGTGCCAGCAGTAAAGTTCAGGATCAGCCCCAGCATTTT	CASSKVQDQPQHF
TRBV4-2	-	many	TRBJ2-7	TGTGCCAGCAGCCAATTGACTGACACCTCCTACGAGCAGTACTTC	CASSQLTDTSYEQYF
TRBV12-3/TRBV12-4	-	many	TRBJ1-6	TGTGCCAGCAGTTTAAGCAGAGATAATTCACCCCTCCACTTT	CASSLSRDNSPLHF
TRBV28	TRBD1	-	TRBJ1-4	TGTGCCAGCAGTTTGTCCCGGGACAGGGGGCGTGAAAAACTGTTTTTT	CASSLSRDRGREKLFF
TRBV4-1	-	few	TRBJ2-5	TGCGCCAGCAGTCCTCTCCACCTGGAGCGCCGGTTCTTC	CASSPLHLERRFF
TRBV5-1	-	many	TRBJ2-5	TGCGCCAGCAGCTTGGGACCGCCCGAGACCCAGTACTTC	CASSLGPPETQYF
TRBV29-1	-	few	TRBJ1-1	TGCAGCGTATACAAGGACATGAACACTGAAGCTTTCTTT	CSVYKDMNTEAFF
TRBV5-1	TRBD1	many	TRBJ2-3	TGCGCCAGCAGCCTCCAGGTGACAGGGGGCACAGATACGCAGTATTTT	CASSLQVTGGTDTQYF
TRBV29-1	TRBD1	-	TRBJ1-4	TGCAGCTTCACAGGGGTCAGTAATGAAAAACTGTTTTTT	CSFTGVSNEKLFF
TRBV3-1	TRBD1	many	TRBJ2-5	TGTGCCAGCACCCCGACAGGGGTACAAGAGACCCAGTACTTC	CASTPTGVQETQYF
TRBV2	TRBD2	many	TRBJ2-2	TGTGCCAGCAGTGTTGCGGGAGGCACCGGGGAGCTGTTTTTT	CASSVAGGTGELFF
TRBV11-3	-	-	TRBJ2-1	TGTGCCAGCAGCTTAATTCTTGGCAATGAGCAGTTCTTC	CASSLILGNEQFF
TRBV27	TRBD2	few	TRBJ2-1	TGTGCCAGCAGTCCGATGACTAGCGGGCTAAACAATGAGCAGTTCTTC	CASSPMTSGLNNEQFF
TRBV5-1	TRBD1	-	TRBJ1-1	TGCGCCAGCAGTCCTACTACCGGGACAGGGAACACTGAAGCTTTCTTT	CASSPTTGTGNTEAFF
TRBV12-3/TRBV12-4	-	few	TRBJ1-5	TGTGCCAGCAGTTTAGTATCTCATCAGCCCCAGCATTTT	CASSLVSHQPQHF
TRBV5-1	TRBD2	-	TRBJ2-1	TGCGCCAGCACGACTAGCGGCACCTACAATGAGCAGTTCTTC	CASTTSGTYNEQFF
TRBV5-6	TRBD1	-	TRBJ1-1	TGTGCCAGCAGCTTGGAGGGGCCAGGGGGCGCGGGTACTGAAGCTTTCTTT	CASSLEGPGGAGTEAFF
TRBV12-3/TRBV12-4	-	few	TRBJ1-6	TGTGCCAGCAAATGGGGGGAGGGGTCACCCCTCCACTTT	CASKWGEGSPLHF
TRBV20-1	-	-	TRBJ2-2	TGCAGTGCTAGCGGGAGCACCGGGGAGCTGTTTTTT	CSASGSTGELFF
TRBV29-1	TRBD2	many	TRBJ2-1	TGCAGCGTTACTAGCGGGGGGTTCAATGAGCAGTTCTTC	CSVTSGGFNEQFF
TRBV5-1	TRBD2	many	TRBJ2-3	TGCGCCAGCAGCTTAGCGGGGGGGCCTGGAGATACGCAGTATTTT	CASSLAGGPGDTQYF
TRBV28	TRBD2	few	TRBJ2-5	TGTGCCAGCAGAACCTATCTTGAGGGGACTAGCGGTAAAGAGACCCAGTACTTC	CASRTYLEGTSGKETQYF
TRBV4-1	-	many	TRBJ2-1	TGCGCCAGCAGCCAAGATCAAGGCAGGGCATCCTACAATGAGCAGTTCTTC	CASSQDQGRASYNEQFF
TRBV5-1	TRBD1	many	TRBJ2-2	TGCGCCAGCAGCTTGCAGGGGGACACCGGGGAGCTGTTTTTT	CASSLQGDTGELFF
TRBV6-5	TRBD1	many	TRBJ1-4	TGTGCCAGCAGTTACGGGGGGGCAGGGGGTCATGAAAAACTGTTTTTT	CASSYGGAGGHEKLFF
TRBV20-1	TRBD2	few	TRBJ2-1	TGCAGTGCACCTCCCCCCAGACTAGCGGGGGGGCTGGAGCAGTTCTTC	CSAPPPRLAGGLEQFF
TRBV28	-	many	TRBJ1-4	TGTGCCAGCATCCCGAGAGGGGGGCTCCTTGCAACTAATGAAAAACTGTTTTTT	CASIPRGGLLATNEKLFF
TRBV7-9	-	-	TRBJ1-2	TGTGCCAGCAGCTTATCTCTGGGCTATGGCTACACCTTC	CASSLSLGYGYTF
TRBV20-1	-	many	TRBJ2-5	TGCAGTGCTAGATTCGGGAAAGAGACCCAGTACTTC	CSARFGKETQYF
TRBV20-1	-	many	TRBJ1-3	TGCAGTGCTATTCGGGGAGGAGGAAACACCATATATTTT	CSAIRGGGNTIYF
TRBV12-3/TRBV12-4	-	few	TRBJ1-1	TGTGCCAGCAGCCGCAGGGGAACTGAAGCTTTCTTT	CASSRRGTEAFF
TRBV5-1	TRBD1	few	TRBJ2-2	TGCGCCAGCAGCTGGGGGCTTTCTAGACAGGGGGCCAACACCGGGGAGCTGTTTTTT	CASSWGLSRQGANTGELFF
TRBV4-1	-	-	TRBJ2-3	TGCGCCAGCAGCTCCAAAAAGGTCCCTAAATCAGATACGCAGTATTTT	CASSSKKVPKSDTQYF
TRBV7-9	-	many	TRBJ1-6	TGTGCCAGCAGCTTAGGAGGGGGGCGCTCACCCCTCCACTTT	CASSLGGGRSPLHF
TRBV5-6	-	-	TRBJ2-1	TGTGCCAGCAGCTTCGGGGGCCTAGGGCAGTTCTTC	CASSFGGLGQFF
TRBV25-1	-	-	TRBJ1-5	TGTGCCAGCAGCCGAGCAGGGGATCAGCCCCAGCATTTT	CASSRAGDQPQHF